This entry concerns a single T cell receptor beta chain. As yet, its antigen is unknown. The data were taken from a study of cytomegalovirus exposure and HLA in healthy donors. Looking at the study overall: From HLA-typed donors, an early data release held 70 million to 95 million unique TCRs. Study findings and constraints: A highly shared variant cluster was judged a likely technical artifact. Upon later analysis, TCR association rates were observed to vary by HLA locus, being highest for DRB1 and lowest for HLA-C. HLA restriction was apparent for most CMV-associated TCR beta chains in a later analysis.

PCR primers comprised 60 Vbeta and 13 Jbeta primers. The method was immunoSEQ multiplex PCR; TCRdb's version includes in-frame clones alone and lacks a portion of them. The sample carries 150,000 to 200,000 clones, 65% to 80% recorded once. J was trimmed by 4 bases and V by 3 bases; bases with no gene match: 6. Germline V lookup: CDR1 SGHDT, CDR2 YYEEEE. The CDR3 runs to 14 residues. The sequencing sample was made of PBMCs. The rearrangement uses TRBV5-6 and TRBJ1-1; 7 bases agree with TRBD1. The sequence was collected from a woman aged 50 to 60 in good health and CMV-seropositive. Here the CDR3 reads CASSYRDRATEAFF. In nucleotides, the CDR3 is TGTGCCAGCAGCTACCGGGACAGAGCCACTGAAGCTTTCTTT.